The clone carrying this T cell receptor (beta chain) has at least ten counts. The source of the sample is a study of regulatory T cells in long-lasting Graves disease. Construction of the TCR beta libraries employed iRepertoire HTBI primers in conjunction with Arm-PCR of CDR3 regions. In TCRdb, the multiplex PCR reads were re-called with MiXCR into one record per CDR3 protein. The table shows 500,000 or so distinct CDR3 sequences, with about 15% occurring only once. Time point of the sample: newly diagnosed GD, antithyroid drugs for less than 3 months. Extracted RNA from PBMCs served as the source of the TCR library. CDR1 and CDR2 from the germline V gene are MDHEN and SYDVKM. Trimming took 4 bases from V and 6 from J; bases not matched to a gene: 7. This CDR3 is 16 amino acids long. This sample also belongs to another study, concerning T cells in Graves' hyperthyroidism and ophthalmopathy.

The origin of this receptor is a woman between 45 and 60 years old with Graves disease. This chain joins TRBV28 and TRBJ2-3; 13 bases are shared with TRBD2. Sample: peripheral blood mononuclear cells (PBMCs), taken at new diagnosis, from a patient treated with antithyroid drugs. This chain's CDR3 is CASSSGGLAGKDTQYF. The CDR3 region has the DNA TGTGCCAGCAGTTCCGGGGGACTAGCGGGAAAGGATACGCAGTATTTT. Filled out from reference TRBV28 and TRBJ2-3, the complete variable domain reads DVKVTQSSRYLVKRTGEKVFLECVQDMDHENMFWYRQDPGLGLRLIYFSYDVKMKEKGDIPEGYSVSREKKERFSLILESASTNQTSMYLCASSSGGLAGKDTQYFGPGTRLTVL.